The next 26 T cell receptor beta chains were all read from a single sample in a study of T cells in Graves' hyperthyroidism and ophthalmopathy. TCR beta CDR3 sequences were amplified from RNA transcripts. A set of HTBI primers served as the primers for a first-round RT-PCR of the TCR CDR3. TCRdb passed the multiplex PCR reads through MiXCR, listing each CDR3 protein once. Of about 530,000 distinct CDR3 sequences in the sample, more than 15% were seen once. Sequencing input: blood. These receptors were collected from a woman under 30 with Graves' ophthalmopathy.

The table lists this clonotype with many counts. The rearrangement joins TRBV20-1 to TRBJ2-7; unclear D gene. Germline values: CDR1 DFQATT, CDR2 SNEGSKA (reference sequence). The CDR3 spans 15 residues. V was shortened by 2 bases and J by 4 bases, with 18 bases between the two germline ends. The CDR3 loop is CSARWQRINVYEQYF. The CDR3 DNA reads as TGCAGTGCTAGATGGCAACGAATTAATGTTTACGAGCAGTACTTC.

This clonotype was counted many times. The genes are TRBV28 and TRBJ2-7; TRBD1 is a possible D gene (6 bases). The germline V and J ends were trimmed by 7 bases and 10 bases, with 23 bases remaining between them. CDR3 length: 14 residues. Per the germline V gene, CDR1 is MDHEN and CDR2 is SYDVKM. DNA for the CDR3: TGTGCCAGCAAAGGGGGTGCGACAGCCCTAATTCAGTACTTC. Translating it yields CASKGGATALIQYF. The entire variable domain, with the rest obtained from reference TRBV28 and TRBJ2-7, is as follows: DVKVTQSSRYLVKRTGEKVFLECVQDMDHENMFWYRQDPGLGLRLIYFSYDVKMKEKGDIPEGYSVSREKKERFSLILESASTNQTSMYLCASKGGATALIQYFGPGTRLTVT.

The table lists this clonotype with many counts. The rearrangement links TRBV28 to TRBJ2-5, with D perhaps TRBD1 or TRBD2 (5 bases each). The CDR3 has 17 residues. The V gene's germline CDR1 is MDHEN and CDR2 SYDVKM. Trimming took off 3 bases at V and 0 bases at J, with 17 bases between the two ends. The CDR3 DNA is TGTGCCAGCAGTTTGGAGGTTTTAGGGACGTACCAAGAGACCCAGTACTTC. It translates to CASSLEVLGTYQETQYF.

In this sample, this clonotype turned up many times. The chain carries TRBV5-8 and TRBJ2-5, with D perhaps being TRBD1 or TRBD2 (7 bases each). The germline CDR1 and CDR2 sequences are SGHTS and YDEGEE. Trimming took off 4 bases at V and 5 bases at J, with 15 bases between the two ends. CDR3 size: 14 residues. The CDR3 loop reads CASSRQGGSETQYF. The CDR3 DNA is TGTGCCAGCAGCCGACAGGGCGGGAGCGAGACCCAGTACTTC.

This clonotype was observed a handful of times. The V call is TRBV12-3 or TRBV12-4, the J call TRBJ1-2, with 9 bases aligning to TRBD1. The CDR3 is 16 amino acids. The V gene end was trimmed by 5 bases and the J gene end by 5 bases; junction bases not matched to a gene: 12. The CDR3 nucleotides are TGTGCCAGCAGTACAGGACAGGGGTCAGTCGGGTATGGCTACACCTTC. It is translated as CASSTGQGSVGYGYTF.

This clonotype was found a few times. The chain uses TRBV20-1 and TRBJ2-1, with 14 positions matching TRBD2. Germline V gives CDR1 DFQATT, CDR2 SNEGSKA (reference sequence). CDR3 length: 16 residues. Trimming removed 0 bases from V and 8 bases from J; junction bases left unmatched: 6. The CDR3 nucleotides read TGCAGTGCTAGAGATGGGACTAGCGGGAGTATGTATGAGCAGTTCTTC. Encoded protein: CSARDGTSGSMYEQFF.

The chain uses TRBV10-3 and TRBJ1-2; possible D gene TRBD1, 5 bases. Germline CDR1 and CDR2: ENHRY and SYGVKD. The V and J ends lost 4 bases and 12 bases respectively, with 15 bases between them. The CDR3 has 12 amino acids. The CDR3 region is CAISGGRGMDTF. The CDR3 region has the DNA TGTGCCATCAGTGGGGGACGTGGGATGGACACCTTC.

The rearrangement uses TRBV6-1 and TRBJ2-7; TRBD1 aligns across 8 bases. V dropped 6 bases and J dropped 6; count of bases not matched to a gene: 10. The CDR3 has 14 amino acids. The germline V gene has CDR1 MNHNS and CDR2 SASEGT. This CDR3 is CASRRPGQAFEQYF. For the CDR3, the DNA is TGTGCCAGCAGACGCCCGGGACAGGCTTTCGAGCAGTACTTC.

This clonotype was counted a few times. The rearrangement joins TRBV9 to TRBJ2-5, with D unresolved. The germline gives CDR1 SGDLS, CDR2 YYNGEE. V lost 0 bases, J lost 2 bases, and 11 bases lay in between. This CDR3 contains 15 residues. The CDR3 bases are TGTGCCAGCAGCGTAGAGGCGGCACTTCAAGAGACCCAGTACTTC. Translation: CASSVEAALQETQYF.

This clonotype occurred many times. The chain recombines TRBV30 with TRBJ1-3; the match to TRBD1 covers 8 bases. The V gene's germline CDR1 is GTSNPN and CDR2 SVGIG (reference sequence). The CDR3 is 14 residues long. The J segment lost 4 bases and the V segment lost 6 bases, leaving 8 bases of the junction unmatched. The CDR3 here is CACSGQGTGNTIYF. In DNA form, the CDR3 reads TGTGCCTGCTCCGGACAGGGCACCGGAAACACCATATATTTT.

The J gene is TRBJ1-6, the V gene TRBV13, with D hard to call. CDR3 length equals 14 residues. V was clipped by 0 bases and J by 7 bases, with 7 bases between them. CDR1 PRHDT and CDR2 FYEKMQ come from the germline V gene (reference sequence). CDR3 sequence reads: CASSLGSRNSPLHF. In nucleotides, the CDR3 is TGTGCCAGCAGCTTAGGCTCGAGGAATTCACCCCTCCACTTT.

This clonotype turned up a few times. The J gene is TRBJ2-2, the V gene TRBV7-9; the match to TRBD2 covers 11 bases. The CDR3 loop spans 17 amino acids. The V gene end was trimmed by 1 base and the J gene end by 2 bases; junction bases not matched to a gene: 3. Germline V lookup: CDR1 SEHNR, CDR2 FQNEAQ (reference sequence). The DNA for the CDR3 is TGTGCCAGCAGCTTAGTGGGGACTAGCGGTAACACCGGGGAGCTGTTTTTT. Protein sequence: CASSLVGTSGNTGELFF.

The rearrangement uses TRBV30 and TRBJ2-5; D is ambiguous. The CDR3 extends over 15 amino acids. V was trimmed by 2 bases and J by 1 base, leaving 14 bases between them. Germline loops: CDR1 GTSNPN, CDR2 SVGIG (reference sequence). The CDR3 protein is CAWSSGGMGQETQYF. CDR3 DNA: TGTGCCTGGAGTTCAGGTGGAATGGGCCAAGAGACCCAGTACTTC.

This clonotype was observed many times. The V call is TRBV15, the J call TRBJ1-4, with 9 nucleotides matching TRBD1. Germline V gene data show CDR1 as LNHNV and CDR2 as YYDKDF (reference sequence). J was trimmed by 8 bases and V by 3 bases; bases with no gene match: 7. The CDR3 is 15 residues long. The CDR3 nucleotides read TGTGCCACCAGCAGTCCCGGGACAGGGTCCGAAAAACTGTTTTTT. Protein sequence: CATSSPGTGSEKLFF.

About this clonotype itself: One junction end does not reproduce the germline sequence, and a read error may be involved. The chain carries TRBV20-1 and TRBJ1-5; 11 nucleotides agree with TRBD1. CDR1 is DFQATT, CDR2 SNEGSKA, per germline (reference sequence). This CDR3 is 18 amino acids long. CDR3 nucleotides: TGCAGTGCAACACCCCGGGACAGGGGGAGGGGAAGCAATCGGCCCCAGCATTTT. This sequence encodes CSATPRDRGRGSNRPQHF.

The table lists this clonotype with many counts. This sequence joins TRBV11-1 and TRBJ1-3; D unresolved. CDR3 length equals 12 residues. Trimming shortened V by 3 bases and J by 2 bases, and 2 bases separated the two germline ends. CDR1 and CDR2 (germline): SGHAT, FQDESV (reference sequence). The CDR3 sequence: CASSFTGNTIYF. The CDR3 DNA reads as TGTGCCAGCAGCTTCACTGGAAACACCATATATTTT.

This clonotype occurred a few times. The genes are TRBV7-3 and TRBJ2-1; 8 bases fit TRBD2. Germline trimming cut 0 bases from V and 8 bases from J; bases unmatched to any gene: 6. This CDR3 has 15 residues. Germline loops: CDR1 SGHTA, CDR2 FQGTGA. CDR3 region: CASSLTGTSDYEQFF. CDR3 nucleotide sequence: TGTGCCAGCAGCTTAACTGGGACTAGTGATTATGAGCAGTTCTTC.

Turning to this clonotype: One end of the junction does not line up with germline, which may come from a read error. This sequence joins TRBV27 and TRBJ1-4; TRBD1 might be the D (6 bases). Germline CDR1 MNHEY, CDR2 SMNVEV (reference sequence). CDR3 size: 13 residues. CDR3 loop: CASRRTVGEKLLF. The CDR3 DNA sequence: TGTGCCAGCAGACGGACAGTTGGAGAAAAACTGCTTTTT.

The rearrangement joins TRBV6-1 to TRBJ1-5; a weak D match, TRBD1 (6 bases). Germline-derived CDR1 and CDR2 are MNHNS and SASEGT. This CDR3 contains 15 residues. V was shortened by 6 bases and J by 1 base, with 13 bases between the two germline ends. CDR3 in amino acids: CASRTWTESNQPQHF. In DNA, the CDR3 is TGTGCCAGCAGAACTTGGACAGAAAGCAATCAGCCCCAGCATTTT.

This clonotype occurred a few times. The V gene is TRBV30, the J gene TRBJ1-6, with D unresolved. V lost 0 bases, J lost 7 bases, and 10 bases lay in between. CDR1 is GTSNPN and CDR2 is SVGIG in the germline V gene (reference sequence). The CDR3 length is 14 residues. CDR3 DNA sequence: TGTGCCTGGAGTGTAGACCGATGGAATTCACCCCTCCACTTT. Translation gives CAWSVDRWNSPLHF.

As DNA, the CDR3 is TGTGCCAGCAGCCCACGCCCCGGGACAGCGAACACTGAAGCTTTCTTT. It is translated as CASSPRPGTANTEAFF. The chain links TRBV9 to TRBJ1-1; 7 positions match TRBD1. The CDR3 runs 16 residues. CDR1 SGDLS and CDR2 YYNGEE come from the germline V gene. V lost 4 bases and J lost 1; bases outside the gene matches: 10. Looking up the rest from reference TRBV9 and TRBJ1-1 gives the full variable domain: DSGVTQTPKHLITATGQRVTLRCSPRSGDLSVYWYQQSLDQGLQFLIQYYNGEERAKGNILERFSAQQFPDLHSELNLSSLELGDSALYFCASSPRPGTANTEAFFGQGTRLTVV.

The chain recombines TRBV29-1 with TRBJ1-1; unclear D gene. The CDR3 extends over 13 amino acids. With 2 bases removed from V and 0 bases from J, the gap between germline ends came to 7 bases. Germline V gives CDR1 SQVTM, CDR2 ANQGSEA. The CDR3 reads CSVESRMNTEAFF. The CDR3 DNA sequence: TGCAGCGTTGAATCCAGAATGAACACTGAAGCTTTCTTT.

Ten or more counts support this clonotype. The CDR3: CASSLGPGRSNQPQHF. CDR3 sequence (DNA): TGCGCCAGCAGCTTGGGACCGGGACGGAGCAATCAGCCCCAGCATTTT. The V and J genes are TRBV5-1 and TRBJ1-5; the D gene is possibly TRBD1 (5 bases). Trimming removed 0 bases at V and 1 base at J, with 11 bases between. Germline values: CDR1 SGHRS, CDR2 YFSETQ. The CDR3 contains 16 residues.

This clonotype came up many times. The CDR3 nucleotides are TGTGCCAGCAGCCCACTCAGGGGGCCATCCTACAATGAGCAGTTCTTC. Encoded protein: CASSPLRGPSYNEQFF. The V gene is TRBV7-8, the J gene TRBJ2-1; 8 nucleotides line up with TRBD1. Germline lookup yields CDR1 SGHVS and CDR2 FQNEAQ. CDR3 length equals 16 residues. With V trimmed by 5 bases and J by 1 base, 7 bases remained unmatched.

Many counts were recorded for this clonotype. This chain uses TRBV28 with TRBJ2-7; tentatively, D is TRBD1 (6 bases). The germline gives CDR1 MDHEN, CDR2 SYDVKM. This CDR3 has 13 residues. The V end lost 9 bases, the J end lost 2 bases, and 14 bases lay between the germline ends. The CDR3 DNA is TGTGCCAGTCGGGCGGACAGCGCCTACGAGCAGTACTTC. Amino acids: CASRADSAYEQYF.

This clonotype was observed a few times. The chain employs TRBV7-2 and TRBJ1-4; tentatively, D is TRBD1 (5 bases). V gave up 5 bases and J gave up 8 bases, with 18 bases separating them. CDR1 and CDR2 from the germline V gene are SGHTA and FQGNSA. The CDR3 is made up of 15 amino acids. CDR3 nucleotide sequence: TGTGCCAGCAGCGCCGCCTCAGGGAGTTACGAAAAACTGTTTTTT. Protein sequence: CASSAASGSYEKLFF.